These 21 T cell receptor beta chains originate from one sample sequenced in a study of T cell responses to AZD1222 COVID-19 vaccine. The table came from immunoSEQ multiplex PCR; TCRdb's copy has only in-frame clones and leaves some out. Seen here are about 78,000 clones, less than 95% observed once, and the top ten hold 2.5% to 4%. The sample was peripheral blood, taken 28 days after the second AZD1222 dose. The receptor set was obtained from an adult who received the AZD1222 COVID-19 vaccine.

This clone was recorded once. The CDR3 reads CAWSGYNEQFF. CDR3 nucleotide sequence: TGTGCCTGGAGTGGCTACAATGAGCAGTTCTTC. J is TRBJ2-1 and V is TRBV30; D uncertain. This CDR3 has 11 residues. Trimming took 1 base from V and 3 from J, leaving 1 base between them. The germline gives CDR1 GTSNPN, CDR2 SVGIG (reference sequence).

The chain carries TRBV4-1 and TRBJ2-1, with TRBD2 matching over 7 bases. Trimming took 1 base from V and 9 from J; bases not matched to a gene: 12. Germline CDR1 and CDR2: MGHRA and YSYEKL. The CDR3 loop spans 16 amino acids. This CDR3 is CASSQGGSGRGGEQFF. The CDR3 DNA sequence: TGCGCCAGCAGCCAAGGCGGGAGCGGAAGGGGCGGTGAGCAGTTCTTC.

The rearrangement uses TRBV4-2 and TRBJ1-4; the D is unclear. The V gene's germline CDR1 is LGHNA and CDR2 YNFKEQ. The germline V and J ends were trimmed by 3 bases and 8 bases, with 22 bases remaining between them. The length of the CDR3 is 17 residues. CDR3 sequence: CASSQKEWNTASEKLFF. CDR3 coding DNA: TGTGCCAGCAGCCAGAAGGAGTGGAATACAGCTTCCGAAAAACTGTTTTTT.

CDR3 DNA sequence: TGTGCCAGCAGCCCCGGGGGGGACGAGACGCCTGGGGCTTTCTTT. Amino acids: CASSPGGDETPGAFF. This rearrangement joins TRBV11-3 to TRBJ1-1, with D tentatively TRBD1 (5 bases). CDR1 and CDR2 from the germline V gene are SGHNT and YENEEA. V lost 5 bases and J 11 bases, leaving 24 bases between the germline ends. The CDR3 contains 15 residues.

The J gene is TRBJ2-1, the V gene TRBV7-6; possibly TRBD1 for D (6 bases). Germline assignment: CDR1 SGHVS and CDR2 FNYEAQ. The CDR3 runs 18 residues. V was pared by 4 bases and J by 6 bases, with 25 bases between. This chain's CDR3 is CASSSKSSSITGSNEQFF. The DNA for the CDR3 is TGTGCCAGCAGCTCCAAGTCATCATCCATTACAGGGAGCAATGAGCAGTTCTTC.

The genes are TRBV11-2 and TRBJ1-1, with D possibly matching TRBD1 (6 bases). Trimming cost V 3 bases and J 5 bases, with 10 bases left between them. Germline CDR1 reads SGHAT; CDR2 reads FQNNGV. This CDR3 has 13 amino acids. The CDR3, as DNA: TGTGCCAGCAGCTTTCAACAGGGTACTGAAGCTTTCTTT. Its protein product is CASSFQQGTEAFF.

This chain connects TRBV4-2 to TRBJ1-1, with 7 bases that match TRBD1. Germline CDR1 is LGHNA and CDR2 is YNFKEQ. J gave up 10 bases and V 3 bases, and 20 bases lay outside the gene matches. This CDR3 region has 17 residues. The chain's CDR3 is CASSQAVTGAVLVGAFF. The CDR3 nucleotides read TGTGCCAGCAGCCAGGCTGTCACAGGGGCGGTCCTAGTAGGAGCTTTCTTT.

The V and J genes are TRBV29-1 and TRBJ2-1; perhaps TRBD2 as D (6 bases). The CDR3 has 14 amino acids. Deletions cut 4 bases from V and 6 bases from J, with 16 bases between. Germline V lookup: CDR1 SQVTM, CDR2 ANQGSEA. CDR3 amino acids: CSVVVAAQVNEQFF. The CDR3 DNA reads TGCAGCGTTGTAGTAGCGGCCCAAGTCAATGAGCAGTTCTTC.

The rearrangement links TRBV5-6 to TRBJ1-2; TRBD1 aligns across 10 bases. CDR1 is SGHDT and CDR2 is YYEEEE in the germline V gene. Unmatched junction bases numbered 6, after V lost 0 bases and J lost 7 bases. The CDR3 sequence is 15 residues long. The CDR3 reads CASSLVGQGMSGYTF. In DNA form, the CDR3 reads TGTGCCAGCAGCTTGGTGGGACAGGGGATGAGTGGCTACACCTTC. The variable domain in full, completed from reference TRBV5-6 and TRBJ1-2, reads DAGVTQSPTHLIKTRGQQVTLRCSPKSGHDTVSWYQQALGQGPQFIFQYYEEEERQRGNFPDRFSGHQFPNYSSELNVNALLLGDSALYLCASSLVGQGMSGYTFGSGTRLTVV.

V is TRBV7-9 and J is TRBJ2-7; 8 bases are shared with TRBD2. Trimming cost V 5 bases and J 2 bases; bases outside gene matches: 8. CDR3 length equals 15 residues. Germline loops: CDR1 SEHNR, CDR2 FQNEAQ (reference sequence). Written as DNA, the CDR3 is TGTGCCAGCAGCACGGTTGGTAGCGGGGCCTACGAGCAGTACTTC. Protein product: CASSTVGSGAYEQYF.

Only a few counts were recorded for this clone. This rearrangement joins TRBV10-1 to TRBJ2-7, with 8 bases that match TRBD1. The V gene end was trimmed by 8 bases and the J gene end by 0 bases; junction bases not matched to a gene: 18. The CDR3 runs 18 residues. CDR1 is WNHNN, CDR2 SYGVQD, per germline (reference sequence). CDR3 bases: TGCGCCAGCCAGATATATAACTTTGGGGACAGGAGCTCCTACGAGCAGTACTTC. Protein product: CASQIYNFGDRSSYEQYF.

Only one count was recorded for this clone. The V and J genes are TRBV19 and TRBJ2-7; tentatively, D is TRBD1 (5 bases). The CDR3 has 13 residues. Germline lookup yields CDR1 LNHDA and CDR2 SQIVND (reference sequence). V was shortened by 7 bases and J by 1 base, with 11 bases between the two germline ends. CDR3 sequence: CASKGHTSYEQYF. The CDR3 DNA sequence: TGTGCCAGTAAAGGACACACATCCTACGAGCAGTACTTC.

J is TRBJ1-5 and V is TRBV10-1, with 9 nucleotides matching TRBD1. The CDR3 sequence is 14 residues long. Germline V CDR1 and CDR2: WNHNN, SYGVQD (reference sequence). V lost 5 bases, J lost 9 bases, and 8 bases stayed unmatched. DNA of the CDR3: TGCGCCAGCAGTTCTACAGGGGGCCCTTCGCCCCAGCATTTT. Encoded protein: CASSSTGGPSPQHF.

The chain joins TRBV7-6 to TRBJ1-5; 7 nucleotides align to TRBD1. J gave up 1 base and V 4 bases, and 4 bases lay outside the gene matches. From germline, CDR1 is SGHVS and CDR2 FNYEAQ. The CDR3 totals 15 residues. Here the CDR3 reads CASSSQTGSNQPQHF. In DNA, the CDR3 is TGTGCCAGCAGCTCCCAGACAGGGAGCAATCAGCCCCAGCATTTT.

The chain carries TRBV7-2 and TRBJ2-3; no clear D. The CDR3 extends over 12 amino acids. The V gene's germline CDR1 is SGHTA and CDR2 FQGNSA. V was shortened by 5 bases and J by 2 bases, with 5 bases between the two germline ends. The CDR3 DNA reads TGTGCCAGCAGCCCCGACACAGATACGCAGTATTTT. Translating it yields CASSPDTDTQYF.

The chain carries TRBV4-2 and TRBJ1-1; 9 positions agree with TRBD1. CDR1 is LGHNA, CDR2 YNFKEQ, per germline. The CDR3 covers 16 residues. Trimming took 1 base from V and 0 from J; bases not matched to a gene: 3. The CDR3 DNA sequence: TGTGCCAGCAGCCAAGCACAGGGGGCGATGAACACTGAAGCTTTCTTT. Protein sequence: CASSQAQGAMNTEAFF.

CDR3: CASSSGQFYNEQFF. CDR3 coding DNA: TGCGCCAGCAGCTCGGGACAGTTCTACAATGAGCAGTTCTTC. V is TRBV5-1 and J is TRBJ2-1, with 7 bases fitting TRBD1. In germline, CDR1 is SGHRS, CDR2 YFSETQ. The ends lost 3 bases at V and 3 bases at J; junction bases unmatched: 3. The CDR3 covers 14 residues.

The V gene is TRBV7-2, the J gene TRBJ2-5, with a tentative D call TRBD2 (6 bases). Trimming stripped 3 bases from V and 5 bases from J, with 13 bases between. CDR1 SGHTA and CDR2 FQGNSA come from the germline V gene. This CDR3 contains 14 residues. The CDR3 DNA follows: TGTGCCAGCAGCTTTGACTCACGGGGGGAGACCCAGTACTTC. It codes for CASSFDSRGETQYF.

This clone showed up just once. CDR3 residues: CASSLGGPATNEKLFF. DNA of the CDR3: TGTGCCAGCAGCTTAGGGGGTCCGGCAACTAATGAAAAACTGTTTTTT. The chain is built from TRBV7-6 and TRBJ1-4; unclear D gene. Deletions cut 1 base from V and 0 bases from J, with 9 bases between. This CDR3 region has 16 residues. Germline-derived CDR1 and CDR2 are SGHVS and FNYEAQ. Using reference TRBV7-6 and TRBJ1-4 for the parts outside the CDR3, the full variable domain is GAGVSQSPRYKVTKRGQDVALRCDPISGHVSLYWYRQALGQGPEFLTYFNYEAQQDKSGLPNDRFSAERPEGSISTLTIQRTEQRDSAMYRCASSLGGPATNEKLFFGSGTQLSVL.

CDR3 in amino acids: CASSPGTGFYEQYF. As DNA, the CDR3 is TGTGCCAGCAGCCCCGGGACAGGATTCTACGAGCAGTACTTC. The chain couples TRBV7-3 to TRBJ2-7; 8 bases are a match to TRBD1. Looked up from germline, CDR1 is SGHTA and CDR2 is FQGTGA. This CDR3 has 14 amino acids. The V and J ends lost 5 bases and 3 bases, in that order; junction bases with no gene match: 6. The full variable domain, its missing parts supplied by reference TRBV7-3 and TRBJ2-7, is GAGVSQTPSNKVTEKGKYVELRCDPISGHTALYWYRQSLGQGPEFLIYFQGTGAADDSGLPNDRFFAVRPEGSVSTLKIQRTERGDSAVYLCASSPGTGFYEQYFGPGTRLTVT.

The CDR3 nucleotides read TGTGCCAGTAGTATTCCCCGGACAGGCCTGAACACTGAAGCTTTCTTT. Protein: CASSIPRTGLNTEAFF. This rearrangement joins TRBV19 to TRBJ1-1; TRBD1 agrees at 7 bases. Germline CDR1 is LNHDA and CDR2 is SQIVND (reference sequence). This CDR3 is 16 amino acids long. Trimming removed 3 bases from V and 0 bases from J; junction bases left unmatched: 7.